This T cell receptor beta chain was found in a study of immune evolution from preneoplasia to lung adenocarcinoma. Study observations and caveats: Normal lung had highest clonality; later lesions appeared denser, more diverse. Compared with EGFR-mutant or double wild-type lesions, KRAS-mutant nodules were more clonal.

In its sample, this clone is medium-sized (0.01 to 0.1%). What it binds is not known. The CDR3 runs 14 residues. Germline CDR1 is MDHEN and CDR2 is SYDVKM. V lost 3 bases to trimming and J lost 10 bases, with 13 bases between them. TCRdb's copy holds only in-frame clones and misses some; the assay was immunoSEQ multiplex PCR. The table includes 8,000 to 10,000 clones, 60% to 80% detected once. V gene TRBV28 combines with J gene TRBJ1-6; D may be TRBD1 (6 bases). What was sequenced was FFPE lung adenocarcinoma in situ tissue. The TCR originated in a person aged 80 or older with lung adenocarcinoma. The CDR3 sequence is CASSLGRGTSPLHF. The CDR3 coding sequence is TGTGCCAGCAGTTTGGGCAGGGGTACCTCACCCCTCCACTTT.